The clone carrying this T cell receptor beta chain was recorded once. V lost 5 bases, J lost 9 bases, and 9 bases lay in between. The CDR3 is 11 amino acids. Germline V CDR1 and CDR2: SGHVS, FQNEAQ. The data stem from a study of blood T cell repertoires in COVID-19. Participant ages covered about 18 to 89 years across 20 to 25 US areas. Participants were placed into cohorts based on the clinical history they reported. Under the authors' procedure: Researchers report that nucleated cell counts were estimated from reference gene primer amplification. Profiling relied on immunoSEQ multiplex PCR, and the TCRdb table lists in-frame clones only, not all of them. V, J and clone size are taken as reported in that table, and D and trimming were inferred from the DNA itself. The data show fewer than 250,000 clones, with roughly 85% seen just once and 8.5% to 9.5% held by the top ten.

The chain uses TRBV7-8 and TRBJ2-3; D unclear. Sequencing was done on a sample of PBMCs or T cells enriched from blood (not recorded which). This sequence was found in a woman in her 50s with acute COVID-19. The chain's CDR3 is CASSLRGTQYF. The CDR3 region has the DNA TGTGCCAGCAGCCTCCGAGGAACGCAGTATTTT.